The rows below give T cell receptor beta chains drawn from one sample of a study of metastatic and nonmetastatic thyroid tumors. TCRdb re-called clones via MiXCR from the PCR reads. Seen here are over 20,000 clones, roughly a third observed once, and the top ten hold less than 15%. Sequenced input: blood. The receptors were sampled from a female donor with papillary thyroid cancer or a benign thyroid nodule (not recorded which). Some clones in this sample may be carry-over from other donors' samples. The CDR3 runs from the conserved cysteine through the conserved F or W. Each record gives: V gene, CDR3 protein.

>TRBV5-8
CASSSRAGGFTGELFF
>TRBV30
CAWRRGRTSSGANVLTF
>TRBV27
CASSLFAGRSYEQYF
>TRBV6-2/TRBV6-3
CASSLSGSREQYF
>TRBV5-4
CASSLAPDRNQPQHF
>TRBV12-3/TRBV12-4
CASSLRALDTQYF
>TRBV7-2
CASTTDRASTEAFF
>TRBV6-1
CASSKRQVAFNTEAFF
>TRBV4-1
CASSQDPYRVDNEQFF
>TRBV12-3/TRBV12-4
CASRARDSVNQPQHF
>TRBV5-5
CASSFPNTEAFF
>TRBV5-1
CASSIQGEELFF
>TRBV6-4
CASSDPPTRPSSTDTQYF
>TRBV5-1
CASSLRAETNYGYTF
>TRBV6-1
CASSWVRTVRNGYTF
>TRBV4-1
CASSRQGGGGYTF
>TRBV19
CASSIAGGPETQYF
>TRBV12-5
CASGLVVWGHKAPSYGYTF
>TRBV7-9
CASSIPQGPLTDTQYF
>TRBV20-1
CSAEGGLADFEQFF
>TRBV11-2
CASSRSGTGRNEQFF
>TRBV25-1
CASSPGANNEQFF
>TRBV7-2
CASSLVGGSSEAFF
>TRBV5-4
CASILDRGSNEQYF
>TRBV4-2
CASSQDYGLGADTQYF
>TRBV10-2
CASSPGVGTYGYTF
>TRBV5-1
CARRFWAGKIYNEQFF
>TRBV29-1
CSVTQVFGTEAFF
>TRBV7-2
CASSLGQGLYEQYF
>TRBV19
CASTTHATNEKLFF
>TRBV25-1
CASSARGTGDGYTF
>TRBV18
CASSRDGNEKLFF
>TRBV5-6
CASSLTPDSYEQYF
>TRBV28
CASSSTGANYGYTF